Sequencing of this T cell receptor beta chain was carried out in a study of identical twins. TCRdb called the 5' RACE reads again in MiXCR, with one record for every CDR3 protein. Altogether about 720,000 distinct CDR3 sequences are present, 8.5% to 9.5% being singletons, with the ten largest covering around 0.95%. This clonotype appeared many times. The germline gives CDR1 SGHRS, CDR2 YFSETQ. After removal of 5 bases from V and 7 bases from J, the junction contained 2 bases not matched to a gene. The CDR3 is 14 amino acids. The data were also submitted as part of a second study, on yellow fever vaccine responses in identical twins.

The sample taken for sequencing was PBMCs. The sequence derives from a woman aged 18 to 35 in good health. This sequence joins TRBV5-1 and TRBJ2-1; 14 bases match TRBD2. Here the CDR3 DNA reads TGCGCCAGCAGGAGGACTAGCGGGGGGAATGAGCAGTTCTTC. It yields the protein CASRRTSGGNEQFF.